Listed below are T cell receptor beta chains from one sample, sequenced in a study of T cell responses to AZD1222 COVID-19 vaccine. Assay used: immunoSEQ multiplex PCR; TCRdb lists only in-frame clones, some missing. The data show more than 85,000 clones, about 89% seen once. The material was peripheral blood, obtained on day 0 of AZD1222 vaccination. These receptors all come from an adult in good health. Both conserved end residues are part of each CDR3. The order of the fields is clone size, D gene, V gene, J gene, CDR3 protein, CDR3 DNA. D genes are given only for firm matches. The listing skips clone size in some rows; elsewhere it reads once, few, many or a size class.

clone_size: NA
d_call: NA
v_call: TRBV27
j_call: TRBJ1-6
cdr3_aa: CASSPRTGRDSPLHF
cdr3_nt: TGTGCCAGCAGTCCCAGGACGGGGAGAGATTCACCCCTCCACTTT

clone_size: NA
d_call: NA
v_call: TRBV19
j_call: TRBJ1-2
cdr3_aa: CASSEAYYGYTF
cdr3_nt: TGTGCCAGTAGTGAGGCCTACTATGGCTACACCTTC

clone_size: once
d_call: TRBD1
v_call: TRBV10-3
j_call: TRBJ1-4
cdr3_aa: CATRGGTGGPTNEKLFF
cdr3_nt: TGTGCCACCCGAGGGGGGACAGGGGGGCCAACTAATGAAAAACTGTTTTTT

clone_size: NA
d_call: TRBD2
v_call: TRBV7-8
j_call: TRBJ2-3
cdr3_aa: CASIPAGNTDTQYF
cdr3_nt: TGTGCCAGCATCCCAGCGGGAAACACAGATACGCAGTATTTT

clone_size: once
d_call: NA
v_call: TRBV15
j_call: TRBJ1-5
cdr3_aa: CATSRDYGNQPQHF
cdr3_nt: TGTGCCACCAGCAGAGATTACGGGAATCAGCCCCAGCATTTT

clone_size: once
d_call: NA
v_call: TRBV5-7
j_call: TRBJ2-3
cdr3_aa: CASSFGVCTDTQYF
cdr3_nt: TGTGCCAGCAGCTTTGGCGTTTGCACAGATACGCAGTATTTT

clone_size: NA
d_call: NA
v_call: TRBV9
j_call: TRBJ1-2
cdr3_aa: CASSERDLVINPHYGYTF
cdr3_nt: TGTGCCAGCAGTGAACGGGACCTAGTAATCAACCCTCACTATGGCTACACCTTC

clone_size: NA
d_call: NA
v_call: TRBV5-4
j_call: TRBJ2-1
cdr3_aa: CASSLGENRYNEQFF
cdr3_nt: TGTGCCAGCAGCTTAGGAGAGAATCGGTACAATGAGCAGTTCTTC

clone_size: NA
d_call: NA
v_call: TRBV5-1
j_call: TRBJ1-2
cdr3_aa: CASSLASGTLYGYTF
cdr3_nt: TGCGCCAGCAGCTTGGCTTCCGGGACTTTATATGGCTACACCTTC

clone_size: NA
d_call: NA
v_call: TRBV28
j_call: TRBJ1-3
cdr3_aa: CASGGTARDTIYF
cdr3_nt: TGTGCCAGCGGAGGGACCGCCCGGGACACCATATATTTT

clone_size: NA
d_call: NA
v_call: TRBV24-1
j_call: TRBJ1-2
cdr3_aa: CATSAGGNYGYTF
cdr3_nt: TGTGCCACCAGCGCCGGGGGCAACTATGGCTACACCTTC

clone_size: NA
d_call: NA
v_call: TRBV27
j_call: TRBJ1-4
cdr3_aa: CASRTGRANEKLFF
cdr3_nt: TGTGCCAGCAGGACCGGGAGGGCTAATGAAAAACTGTTTTTT

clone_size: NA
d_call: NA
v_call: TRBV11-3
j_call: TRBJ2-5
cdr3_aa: CASSLGRRDVSFQETQYF
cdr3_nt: TGTGCCAGCAGCTTAGGGCGGAGAGACGTTTCATTTCAAGAGACCCAGTACTTC

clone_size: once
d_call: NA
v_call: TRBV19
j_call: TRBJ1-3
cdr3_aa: CASSLQGNTIYF
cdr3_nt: TGTGCCAGTAGCCTCCAGGGAAACACCATATATTTT

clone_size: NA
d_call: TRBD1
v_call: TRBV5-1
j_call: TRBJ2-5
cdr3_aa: CASSSAGQVVQETQYF
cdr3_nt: TGCGCCAGCAGCTCAGCCGGACAGGTGGTTCAAGAGACCCAGTACTTC

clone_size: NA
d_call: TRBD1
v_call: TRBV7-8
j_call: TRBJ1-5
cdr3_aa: CASTWTGGLYSNQPQHF
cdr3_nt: TGTGCCAGCACTTGGACAGGGGGGCTTTATAGCAATCAGCCCCAGCATTTT

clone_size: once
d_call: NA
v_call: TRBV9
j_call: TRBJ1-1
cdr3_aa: CASSPSGGIYTEAFF
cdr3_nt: TGTGCCAGCAGCCCTAGTGGGGGGATCTACACTGAAGCTTTCTTT

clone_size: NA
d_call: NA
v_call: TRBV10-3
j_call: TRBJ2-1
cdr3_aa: CAISEGRGPYNEQFF
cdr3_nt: TGTGCCATCAGTGAGGGTCGAGGGCCCTACAATGAGCAGTTCTTC

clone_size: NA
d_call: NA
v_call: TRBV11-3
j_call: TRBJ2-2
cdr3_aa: CASSLPRIGQGYTGELFF
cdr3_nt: TGTGCCAGCAGCTTACCCCGGATAGGGCAGGGCTACACCGGGGAGCTGTTTTTT

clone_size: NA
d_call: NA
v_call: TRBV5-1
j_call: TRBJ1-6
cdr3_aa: CASSPDSGSNSPLHF
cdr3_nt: TGCGCCAGCAGCCCGGACAGTGGAAGTAATTCACCCCTCCACTTT

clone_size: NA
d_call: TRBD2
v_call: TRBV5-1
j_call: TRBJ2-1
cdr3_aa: CASKLAGGSYNEQFF
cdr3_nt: TGCGCCAGCAAATTAGCGGGAGGCTCCTACAATGAGCAGTTCTTC

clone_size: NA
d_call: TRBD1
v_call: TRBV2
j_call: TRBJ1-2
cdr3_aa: CASSVGTGGGGYTF
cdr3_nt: TGTGCCAGCAGTGTGGGGACAGGGGGAGGAGGCTACACCTTC

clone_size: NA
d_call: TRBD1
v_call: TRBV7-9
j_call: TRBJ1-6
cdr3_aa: CASSLGQDNSPLHF
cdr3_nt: TGTGCCAGCAGCCTCGGACAGGATAATTCACCCCTCCACTTT

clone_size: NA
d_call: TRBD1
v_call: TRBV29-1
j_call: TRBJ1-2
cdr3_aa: CSVEGTGRSRTYGYTF
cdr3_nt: TGCAGCGTTGAAGGGACAGGGAGGAGTCGCACGTATGGCTACACCTTC

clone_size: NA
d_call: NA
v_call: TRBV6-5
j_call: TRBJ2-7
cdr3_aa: CASSYSFSGVYEQYF
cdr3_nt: TGTGCCAGCAGTTACTCGTTCTCCGGGGTCTACGAGCAGTACTTC

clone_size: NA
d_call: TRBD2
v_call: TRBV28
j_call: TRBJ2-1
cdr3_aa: CASSLWASGSIDEQFF
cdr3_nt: TGTGCCAGCAGTTTATGGGCTAGCGGGAGCATCGATGAGCAGTTCTTC

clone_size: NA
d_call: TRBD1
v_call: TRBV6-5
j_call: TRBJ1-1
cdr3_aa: CASRRDRGSITEAFF
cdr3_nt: TGTGCCAGCAGGCGGGACAGGGGTTCTATCACTGAAGCTTTCTTT

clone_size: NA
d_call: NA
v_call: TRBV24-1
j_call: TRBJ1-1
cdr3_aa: CATSDAGSYTEAFF
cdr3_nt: TGTGCCACCAGTGACGCGGGCTCCTACACTGAAGCTTTCTTT

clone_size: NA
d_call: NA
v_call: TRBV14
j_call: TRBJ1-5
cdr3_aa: CASSQGPGTSNQPQHF
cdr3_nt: TGTGCCAGCAGCCAAGGACCGGGCACTAGCAATCAGCCCCAGCATTTT

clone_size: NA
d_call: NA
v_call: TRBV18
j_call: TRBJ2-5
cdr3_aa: CASSPPGAETQYF
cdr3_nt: TGTGCCAGCTCACCACCGGGGGCCGAGACCCAGTACTTC

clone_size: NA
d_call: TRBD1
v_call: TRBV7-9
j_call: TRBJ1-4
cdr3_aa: CASSLGDSREKLFF
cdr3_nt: TGTGCCAGCAGCTTAGGGGACAGTCGCGAAAAACTGTTTTTT

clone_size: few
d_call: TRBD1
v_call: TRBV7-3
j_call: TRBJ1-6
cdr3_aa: CASSLGQGSSPLHF
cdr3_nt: TGTGCCAGCAGCCTTGGACAGGGGTCTTCACCCCTCCACTTT

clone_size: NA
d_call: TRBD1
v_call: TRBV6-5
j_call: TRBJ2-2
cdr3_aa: CASSFGQGMNTGELFF
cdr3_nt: TGTGCCAGCAGTTTCGGACAGGGGATGAACACCGGGGAGCTGTTTTTT

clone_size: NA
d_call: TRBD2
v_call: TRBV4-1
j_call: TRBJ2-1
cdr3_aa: CASSQEPTSGGASSYNEQFF
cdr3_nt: TGCGCCAGCAGCCAGGAACCGACTAGCGGGGGGGCGAGCTCCTACAATGAGCAGTTCTTC

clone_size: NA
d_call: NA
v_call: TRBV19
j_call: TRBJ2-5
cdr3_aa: CASSIELSGETQYF
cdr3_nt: TGTGCCAGTAGTATAGAGTTGAGTGGAGAGACCCAGTACTTC

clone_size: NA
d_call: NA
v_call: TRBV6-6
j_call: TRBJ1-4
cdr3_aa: CASSNLQGTDEKLFF
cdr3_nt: TGTGCCAGCAGTAACCTACAGGGTACAGATGAAAAACTGTTTTTT

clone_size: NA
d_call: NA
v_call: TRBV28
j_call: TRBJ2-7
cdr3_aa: CASSPPGTWVREQYF
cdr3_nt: TGTGCCAGCAGTCCACCCGGAACTTGGGTACGCGAGCAGTACTTC

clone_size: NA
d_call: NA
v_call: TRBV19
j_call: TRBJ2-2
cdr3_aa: CASTPPRGYESGELFF
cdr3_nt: TGTGCCAGTACCCCCCCGAGAGGGTACGAGAGCGGGGAGCTGTTTTTT

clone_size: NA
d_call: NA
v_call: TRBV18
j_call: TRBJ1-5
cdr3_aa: CASSQTGSNQPQHF
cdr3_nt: TGTGCCAGCTCACAAACGGGTAGCAATCAGCCCCAGCATTTT

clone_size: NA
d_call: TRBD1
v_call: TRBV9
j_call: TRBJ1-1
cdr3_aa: CASIPMSGQGFTEAFF
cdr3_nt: TGTGCCAGCATTCCGATGAGTGGACAGGGGTTCACTGAAGCTTTCTTT